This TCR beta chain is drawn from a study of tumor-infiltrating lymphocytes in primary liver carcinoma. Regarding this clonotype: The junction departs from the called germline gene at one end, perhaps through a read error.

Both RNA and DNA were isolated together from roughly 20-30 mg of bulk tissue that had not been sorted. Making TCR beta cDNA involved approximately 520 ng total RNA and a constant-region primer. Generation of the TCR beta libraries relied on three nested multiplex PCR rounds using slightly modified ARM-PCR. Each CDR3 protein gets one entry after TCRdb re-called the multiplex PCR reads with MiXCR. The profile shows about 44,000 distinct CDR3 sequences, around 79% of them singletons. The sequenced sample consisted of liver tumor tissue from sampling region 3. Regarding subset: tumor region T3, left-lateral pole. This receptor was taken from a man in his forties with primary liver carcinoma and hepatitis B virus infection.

CDR3: CASSRGRATEALF. The CDR3 bases are TGTGCCAGCAGTCGGGGAAGGGCAACTGAAGCTCTCTTT. The chain couples TRBV12-3 or TRBV12-4 to TRBJ1-1, with D unresolved. The CDR3 has 13 amino acids.